This T cell receptor beta chain was captured by sequencing in a study of cytomegalovirus exposure and HLA in healthy donors. Findings of the study overall: An Asian-associated ancestry cluster reportedly showed fewer N-insertions than the approximately 700-donor mean in a later analysis. A later analysis by the authors found several of the most significant clusters apparently linked to common viral pathogens. Presence/absence analyses rested on an assumption that sequencing depth was roughly uniform across donors.

Ten or more counts support this clone. The target antigen is unknown. Other DNA variants within this sample encode the same CDR3. The PCR was carried out with 60 Vbeta primers and 13 Jbeta primers. The assay was immunoSEQ multiplex PCR, and TCRdb's table has in-frame clones only and misses some. The sample has roughly 100,000 clones; roughly 71% are singletons. Germline V gene lookup returns CDR1 MNHNY and CDR2 SVGAGI (reference sequence). After removal of 6 bases from V and 8 bases from J, the junction contained 0 bases not matched to a gene. The CDR3 loop spans 11 amino acids. This clonotype originated in a male donor in good health and CMV-seropositive. Material: PBMCs. The rearrangement links TRBV6-6 to TRBJ1-4; 7 bases line up with TRBD1. CDR3 loop: CASRGGEKLFF. The CDR3 DNA follows: TGTGCCAGCAGAGGGGGCGAAAAACTGTTTTTT.